These 19 T cell receptor beta chains originate from one sample sequenced in a study of control samples from healthy donors and cancer patients. Repertoires were generated with immunoSEQ multiplex PCR, while TCRdb's copy carries only in-frame clones and drops some. The table records under 450,000 clones, 75% to 95% of them present only once. The sample consisted of PBMCs. The receptors were gathered from a middle-aged man with head and neck cancer.

The chain is built from TRBV19 and TRBJ1-4, with D maybe TRBD1 (5 bases). CDR1 LNHDA and CDR2 SQIVND come from the germline V gene (reference sequence). The V end lost 7 bases, the J end lost 4 bases, and 10 bases lay between the germline ends. This CDR3 has 13 amino acids. The CDR3 here is CASTSTVNEKLFF. The CDR3 coding sequence is TGTGCCAGTACATCGACAGTTAATGAAAAACTGTTTTTT. Full variable domain (remainder filled in from reference TRBV19 and TRBJ1-4): DGGITQSPKYLFRKEGQNVTLSCEQNLNHDAMYWYRQDPGQGLRLIYYSQIVNDFQKGDIAEGYSVSREKKESFPLTVTSAQKNPTAFYLCASTSTVNEKLFFGSGTQLSVL.

The chain is built from TRBV28 and TRBJ2-6, with 9 bases fitting TRBD1. The germline CDR1 and CDR2 sequences are MDHEN and SYDVKM. V was pared by 10 bases and J by 4 bases, with 11 bases of the junction left unmatched. The CDR3 has 16 residues. The CDR3 nucleotides are TGTGCCATCGAACAGGGGGCCCTGAAGGGGGCCAACGTCCTGACTTTC. This gives the protein CAIEQGALKGANVLTF.

The chain recombines TRBV27 with TRBJ1-2; the match to TRBD1 covers 7 bases. The CDR3 contains 14 residues. Unmatched junction bases numbered 5, after V lost 2 bases and J lost 5 bases. The V gene's germline CDR1 is MNHEY and CDR2 SMNVEV (reference sequence). The CDR3: CASSLRNRGYGYTF. The CDR3 DNA reads TGTGCCAGCAGTTTAAGGAACAGGGGTTATGGCTACACCTTC.

The chain couples TRBV2 to TRBJ2-1, with 11 bases fitting TRBD2. CDR3 size: 16 residues. The J segment lost 4 bases and the V segment lost 6 bases, leaving 8 bases of the junction unmatched. The V gene's germline CDR1 is SNHLY and CDR2 FYNNEI. The CDR3 region has the DNA TGTGCCAGCAGCGGCCTAGCGGGGGGATCGTACAATGAGCAGTTCTTC. Translation: CASSGLAGGSYNEQFF.

The gene calls are TRBV4-2 and TRBJ2-1; 14 bases line up with TRBD2. The CDR3 spans 17 residues. CDR1 is LGHNA, CDR2 YNFKEQ, per germline. Trimming cost V 4 bases and J 2 bases; bases outside gene matches: 4. The CDR3 bases are TGTGCCAGCAGCCCGTGGACTAGCGGGGGGCCCTACAATGAGCAGTTCTTC. Protein product: CASSPWTSGGPYNEQFF.

V usage is TRBV6-5 and J usage is TRBJ1-4; a possible D gene is TRBD1 (6 bases). In germline, CDR1 is MNHEY, CDR2 SVGAGI. Trimming left V 0 bases short and J 14 bases short, with 13 bases between. The CDR3 contains 13 residues. CDR3 in amino acids: CASSYSNWGALFF. CDR3 in DNA: TGTGCCAGCAGTTACTCGAATTGGGGGGCCCTGTTTTTT.

The V gene is TRBV5-1, the J gene TRBJ1-5; no clear D. The germline gives CDR1 SGHRS, CDR2 YFSETQ. Between the trimmed V and J ends, which lost 1 base and 3 bases, there was a span of 11 bases. This CDR3 has 15 amino acids. The CDR3 is CASSLSGLVNQPQHF. As DNA, the CDR3 is TGCGCCAGCAGCTTGTCAGGCCTTGTCAATCAGCCCCAGCATTTT.

This sequence joins TRBV27 and TRBJ2-6; tentative D call: TRBD1 (5 bases). This CDR3 has 16 amino acids. Between the trimmed V and J ends, which lost 6 bases and 4 bases, there was a span of 16 bases. The germline V gene has CDR1 MNHEY and CDR2 SMNVEV (reference sequence). The CDR3 protein is CASSFTSGAGANVLTF. The CDR3 nucleotides read TGTGCCAGCAGCTTTACCTCTGGGGCCGGGGCCAACGTCCTGACTTTC. The full variable domain, with the rest looked up from reference TRBV27 and TRBJ2-6, is EAQVTQNPRYLITVTGKKLTVTCSQNMNHEYMSWYRQDPGLGLRQIYYSMNVEVTDKGDVPEGYKVSRKEKRNFPLILESPSPNQTSLYFCASSFTSGAGANVLTFGAGSRLTVL.

The chain carries TRBV30 and TRBJ1-5, with 7 bases that match TRBD1. The CDR3 totals 13 residues. Germline V gives CDR1 GTSNPN, CDR2 SVGIG (reference sequence). Trimming removed 4 bases from V and 2 bases from J; junction bases left unmatched: 2. CDR3: CAWTQGGNQPQHF. CDR3 sequence (DNA): TGTGCCTGGACTCAGGGGGGCAATCAGCCCCAGCATTTT. The full variable domain, its missing parts supplied by reference TRBV30 and TRBJ1-5, is SQTIHQWPATLVQPVGSPLSLECTVEGTSNPNLYWYRQAAGRGLQLLFYSVGIGQISSEVPQNLSASRPQDRQFILSSKKLLLSDSGFYLCAWTQGGNQPQHFGDGTRLSIL.

This sequence joins TRBV11-1 and TRBJ2-1; D remains ambiguous. The ends were cut back, 0 bases at V and 6 bases at J, with 0 bases in the middle. The CDR3 contains 11 residues. Germline V CDR1 and CDR2: SGHAT, FQDESV (reference sequence). CDR3 nucleotides: TGTGCCAGCAGCTTAGCCAATGAGCAGTTCTTC. This gives the protein CASSLANEQFF. The full variable domain, in which reference TRBV11-1 and TRBJ2-1 provide the parts outside the CDR3, is EAEVAQSPRYKITEKSQAVAFWCDPISGHATLYWYRQILGQGPELLVQFQDESVVDDSQLPKDRFSAERLKGVDSTLKIQPAELGDSAMYLCASSLANEQFFGPGTRLTVL.

This clone was counted once. The chain has TRBV5-5 and TRBJ2-1; D assignment may be TRBD1 or TRBD2 (5 bases each). There are 19 residues in the CDR3. The germline V gene has CDR1 SGHKS and CDR2 YYEKEE (reference sequence). Trimming removed 2 bases at V and 2 bases at J, with 23 bases between. CDR3 sequence (DNA): TGTGCCAGCAGCTTAGATCGTGTTTCTGGGGCGAGGGCCTACAATGAGCAGTTCTTC. Translating it yields CASSLDRVSGARAYNEQFF.

V gene TRBV7-2 combines with J gene TRBJ1-1; D uncertain. V was cut by 2 bases and J by 2 bases, with 6 bases left in between. The germline CDR1 and CDR2 sequences are SGHTA and FQGNSA. There are 13 residues in the CDR3. The CDR3 bases are TGTGCCAGCAGCTTATACGTCAACACTGAAGCTTTCTTT. This translates into CASSLYVNTEAFF. Supplemented by reference TRBV7-2 and TRBJ1-1, the full variable domain reads GAGVSQSPSNKVTEKGKDVELRCDPISGHTALYWYRQSLGQGLEFLIYFQGNSAPDKSGLPSDRFSAERTGGSVSTLTIQRTQQEDSAVYLCASSLYVNTEAFFGQGTRLTVV.

The V and J genes are TRBV5-5 and TRBJ2-7, with D possibly called TRBD1 or TRBD2 (5 bases each). Trimming pared 4 bases from V and 4 bases from J, leaving 9 bases between. There are 12 residues in the CDR3. From germline, CDR1 is SGHKS and CDR2 YYEKEE (reference sequence). The CDR3 DNA sequence: TGTGCCAGCAGCGTTGGGGGATACGAGCAGTACTTC. Its protein product is CASSVGGYEQYF.

This clone showed up just once. This chain joins TRBV6-5 and TRBJ2-7, with 8 bases lining up with TRBD1. The germline gives CDR1 MNHEY, CDR2 SVGAGI. After removal of 6 bases from V and 1 base from J, the junction contained 8 bases not matched to a gene. This CDR3 spans 15 amino acids. CDR3 DNA sequence: TGTGCCAGCAGAGCGGACAGGGTTGCATCCTACGAGCAGTACTTC. The encoded protein is CASRADRVASYEQYF.

The chain couples TRBV28 to TRBJ1-2; the D gene is possibly TRBD1 (6 bases). CDR3 length: 16 residues. Germline V lookup: CDR1 MDHEN, CDR2 SYDVKM. The V gene lost 4 bases and the J gene lost 5 bases, with 20 bases spanning the gap. CDR3: CASSSRYQQGNYGYTF. CDR3 nucleotide sequence: TGTGCCAGCAGTTCCAGGTATCAACAGGGTAATTATGGCTACACCTTC.

The genes are TRBV9 and TRBJ2-3, with a possible D match to TRBD2 (5 bases). In germline, CDR1 is SGDLS, CDR2 YYNGEE. This CDR3 region has 16 residues. Trimming removed 1 base at V and 6 bases at J, with 18 bases between. CDR3 amino acids: CASSVIGILGGDTQYF. The CDR3 DNA follows: TGTGCCAGCAGCGTAATTGGCATTCTAGGCGGGGATACGCAGTATTTT.

The genes are TRBV19 and TRBJ1-1; D uncertain. The CDR3 contains 13 residues. The V gene's germline CDR1 is LNHDA and CDR2 SQIVND (reference sequence). Trimming shortened V by 3 bases and J by 1 base, and 6 bases separated the two germline ends. CDR3: CASSIPRNTEAFF. The CDR3 DNA is TGTGCCAGTAGTATCCCCAGGAACACTGAAGCTTTCTTT.

This chain joins TRBV7-2 and TRBJ2-2, with D perhaps assigned TRBD1 or TRBD2 (5 bases each). Germline CDR1 and CDR2: SGHTA and FQGNSA. The CDR3 is 14 amino acids. Trimming took 6 bases from V and 6 from J, leaving 14 bases between them. The CDR3: CASSQQSGPGELFF. The DNA for the CDR3 is TGTGCCAGCAGTCAACAATCGGGACCCGGGGAGCTGTTTTTT.

The genes are TRBV12-5 and TRBJ1-5; 11 nucleotides line up with TRBD1. The CDR3 has 16 amino acids. Germline lookup yields CDR1 LGHNT and CDR2 FRNRAP. Trimming at V came to 1 base and at J to 5 bases, leaving 4 bases not matched to a gene. The CDR3 nucleotides read TGTGCTAGTGGTTTGGGGACAGGGGGCGAGTATCAGCCCCAGCATTTT. Translated, it gives CASGLGTGGEYQPQHF.